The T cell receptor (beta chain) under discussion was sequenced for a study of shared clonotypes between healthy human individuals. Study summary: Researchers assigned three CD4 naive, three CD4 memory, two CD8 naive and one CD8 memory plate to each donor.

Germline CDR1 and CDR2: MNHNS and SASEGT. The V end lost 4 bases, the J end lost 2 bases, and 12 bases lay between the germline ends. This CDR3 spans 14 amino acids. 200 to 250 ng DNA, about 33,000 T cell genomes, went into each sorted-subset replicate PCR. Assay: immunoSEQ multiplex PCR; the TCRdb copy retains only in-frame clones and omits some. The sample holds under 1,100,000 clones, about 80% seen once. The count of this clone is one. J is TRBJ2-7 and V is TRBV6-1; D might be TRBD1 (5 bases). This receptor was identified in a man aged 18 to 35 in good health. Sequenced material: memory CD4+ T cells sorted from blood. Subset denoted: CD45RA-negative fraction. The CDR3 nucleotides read TGTGCCAGCAGTGTTCAGGGAATTCCCTACGAGCAGTACTTC. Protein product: CASSVQGIPYEQYF.